Shown below are 18 T cell receptor beta chains from a single sample sequenced in a study of shared clonotypes between healthy human individuals. Sequencing was performed with immunoSEQ multiplex PCR; in TCRdb, only in-frame clones are kept and a portion is missing. The table records some 580,000 clones, about 96% of them present only once. The sample consisted of naive CD4+ T cells sorted from blood. Subset noted: CD45RA+ positively selected. All receptors come from a woman aged 30 to 39 in good health.

The rearrangement uses TRBV7-9 and TRBJ2-2; 7 positions agree with TRBD2. With V trimmed by 7 bases and J by 1 base, 6 bases remained unmatched. CDR3 length equals 15 residues. The germline V gene encodes CDR1 SEHNR and CDR2 FQNEAQ (reference sequence). CDR3 residues: CASTRSGGNTGELFF. CDR3 sequence (DNA): TGTGCCAGCACGCGATCGGGGGGGAACACCGGGGAGCTGTTTTTT.

The genes are TRBV14 and TRBJ2-3; TRBD2 matches at 8 bases. V dropped 1 base and J dropped 4; count of bases not matched to a gene: 4. The CDR3 runs to 15 residues. CDR1 is SGHDN and CDR2 is FVKESK in the germline V gene. This CDR3 reads CASSQVGTRSDTQYF. The CDR3 nucleotides are TGTGCCAGCAGCCAAGTTGGGACTAGGTCAGATACGCAGTATTTT.

The V and J genes are TRBV11-2 and TRBJ2-3; 12 nucleotides align to TRBD2. V was pared by 5 bases and J by 6 bases, with 9 bases of the junction left unmatched. This CDR3 region has 16 residues. The germline V gene encodes CDR1 SGHAT and CDR2 FQNNGV. The CDR3 DNA is TGTGCCAGCAGCACCCAACTAGCGGGAGGATCTGATACGCAGTATTTT. Translation: CASSTQLAGGSDTQYF.

On this clone itself: At the DNA level, this CDR3 is encoded by other sequences in the same sample as well. The CDR3 DNA sequence: TGTGCCAGTAGTGCCAGGGGGCAGCCCCAGCATTTT. This gives the protein CASSARGQPQHF. The rearrangement uses TRBV19 and TRBJ1-5; TRBD1 matches at 7 bases. The CDR3 extends over 12 amino acids. Germline CDR1 reads LNHDA; CDR2 reads SQIVND (reference sequence). Trimming cost V 5 bases and J 7 bases; bases outside gene matches: 2.

The chain combines TRBV29-1 with TRBJ2-3; tentatively, D is TRBD2 (6 bases). V lost 5 bases to trimming and J lost 4 bases, with 19 bases between them. The germline gives CDR1 SQVTM, CDR2 ANQGSEA. The CDR3 covers 15 residues. CDR3 sequence reads: CSVSSTGSRSDTQYF. CDR3 in DNA: TGCAGCGTTTCTTCTACCGGGAGTCGGTCAGATACGCAGTATTTT.

The table lists this clone with a count of one. The J gene is TRBJ2-3, the V gene TRBV19; TRBD1 matches 10 bases. Germline V lookup: CDR1 LNHDA, CDR2 SQIVND (reference sequence). This CDR3 has 14 amino acids. The junction had 7 bases not matched to a gene; V was cut back by 6 bases and J by 7 bases. In nucleotides, the CDR3 is TGTGCCAGTAGCCAGACAGGGGGCTTTAATACGCAGTATTTT. Translation: CASSQTGGFNTQYF.

This rearrangement joins TRBV11-3 to TRBJ2-5; D unclear. Germline CDR1 and CDR2: SGHNT and YENEEA. V lost 2 bases, J lost 0 bases, and 7 bases lay in between. The CDR3 has 14 residues. The CDR3 DNA sequence: TGTGCCAGCAGCTTAACGCGTTACCAAGAGACCCAGTACTTC. Translating it yields CASSLTRYQETQYF.

The V and J genes are TRBV28 and TRBJ2-2; D might be TRBD2 (5 bases). Germline CDR1 is MDHEN and CDR2 is SYDVKM. The CDR3 consists of 13 residues. V lost 6 bases, J lost 2 bases, and 7 bases lay in between. The CDR3 is CASRSGNTGELFF. CDR3 sequence (DNA): TGTGCCAGCAGGAGCGGAAACACCGGGGAGCTGTTTTTT.

V and J are TRBV28 and TRBJ2-7; D is perhaps TRBD1 or TRBD2 (5 bases each). This CDR3 contains 16 residues. In germline, CDR1 is MDHEN, CDR2 SYDVKM. Trimming stripped 5 bases from V and 4 bases from J, with 21 bases between. CDR3 region: CASSQHSGTGKYEQYF. CDR3 nucleotide sequence: TGTGCCAGCAGTCAACACTCCGGGACGGGAAAGTACGAGCAGTACTTC. The variable domain in full, with the rest retrieved from reference TRBV28 and TRBJ2-7, is DVKVTQSSRYLVKRTGEKVFLECVQDMDHENMFWYRQDPGLGLRLIYFSYDVKMKEKGDIPEGYSVSREKKERFSLILESASTNQTSMYLCASSQHSGTGKYEQYFGPGTRLTVT.

The chain joins TRBV27 to TRBJ2-7, with 7 bases that match TRBD2. This CDR3 spans 15 amino acids. J was trimmed by 4 bases and V by 5 bases; bases with no gene match: 11. CDR1 and CDR2 from the germline V gene are MNHEY and SMNVEV (reference sequence). The CDR3 spells CASSHRTSALYEQYF. Here the CDR3 DNA reads TGTGCCAGCAGTCATCGAACTAGCGCCCTATACGAGCAGTACTTC.

The chain carries TRBV27 and TRBJ2-1; 11 bases fit TRBD2. The CDR3 sequence is 15 residues long. Germline assignment: CDR1 MNHEY and CDR2 SMNVEV (reference sequence). After removal of 6 bases from V and 1 base from J, the junction contained 2 bases not matched to a gene. The CDR3 loop is CASRIAGGSYNEQFF. As DNA, the CDR3 is TGTGCCAGCAGGATAGCGGGAGGGTCCTACAATGAGCAGTTCTTC.

On this clone: The same CDR3 is also encoded by other DNA sequences in this sample. The V gene is TRBV5-1, the J gene TRBJ2-7; D is perhaps TRBD2 (5 bases). This CDR3 region has 15 residues. The V gene lost 2 bases and the J gene lost 0 bases, with 12 bases spanning the gap. CDR1 SGHRS and CDR2 YFSETQ come from the germline V gene. The CDR3 protein is CASSLGGSSSYEQYF. The CDR3 region has the DNA TGCGCCAGCAGCTTAGGCGGGTCGAGCTCCTACGAGCAGTACTTC.

This chain links TRBV27 with TRBJ2-3; the match to TRBD2 covers 7 bases. Looked up from germline, CDR1 is MNHEY and CDR2 is SMNVEV (reference sequence). The CDR3 extends over 15 amino acids. V was clipped by 6 bases and J by 5 bases; unmatched bases: 11. The CDR3 spells CASRAWRESRDTQYF. Written as DNA, the CDR3 is TGTGCCAGCAGGGCGTGGCGGGAGTCTCGAGATACGCAGTATTTT.

This rearrangement joins TRBV30 to TRBJ2-3, with no clear D. The germline V gene has CDR1 GTSNPN and CDR2 SVGIG (reference sequence). The V end lost 4 bases, the J end lost 5 bases, and 19 bases lay between the germline ends. This CDR3 comprises 15 residues. CDR3 sequence (DNA): TGTGCCTGGACTCTCGGGCGGTGGACGGAAGATACGCAGTATTTT. Translation: CAWTLGRWTEDTQYF.

The table lists this clone with a count of one. CDR3 nucleotides: TGTGCCAGCAGTGAAGCCTCAGCCGGACAGGGGAGCGCGCGTCAGCCCCAGCATTTT. It encodes CASSEASAGQGSARQPQHF. V usage is TRBV6-1 and J usage is TRBJ1-5; 9 nucleotides match TRBD1. J gave up 6 bases and V 0 bases, and 15 bases lay outside the gene matches. Per germline, CDR1 MNHNS and CDR2 SASEGT. This CDR3 is built from 19 residues.

J is TRBJ2-3 and V is TRBV28; 7 bases are a match to TRBD2. The CDR3 sequence is 17 residues long. Losses at the gene ends were 3 bases for V and 2 bases for J; bases not matched to a gene: 11. Germline CDR1 is MDHEN and CDR2 is SYDVKM. CDR3 in amino acids: CASSFGRFGSNTDTQYF. The CDR3 DNA reads TGTGCCAGCAGTTTCGGGAGGTTTGGCAGCAACACAGATACGCAGTATTTT.

Only a few counts were recorded for this clone. The chain couples TRBV19 to TRBJ1-4; TRBD1 agrees at 7 bases. The CDR3 runs 13 residues. CDR1 is LNHDA, CDR2 SQIVND, per germline (reference sequence). Trimming took 3 bases from V and 7 from J; bases not matched to a gene: 2. The DNA for the CDR3 is TGTGCCAGTAGTATCCCAGGGGGTGAAAAACTGTTTTTT. Translating gives CASSIPGGEKLFF.

The rearrangement uses TRBV2 and TRBJ2-5; TRBD2 is a possible D gene (5 bases). The CDR3 runs to 14 residues. V lost 4 bases, J lost 2 bases, and 11 bases lay in between. Germline V gives CDR1 SNHLY, CDR2 FYNNEI. The CDR3 region has the DNA TGTGCCAGCAGTGTCGGGATCGGGCAAGAGACCCAGTACTTC. Protein product: CASSVGIGQETQYF.